The 14 T cell receptor beta chains reported below all come from one sample, sequenced in a study of blood T cells in healthy people across ages. A J-beta primer mix and a sample-barcoded 5' primer were used in a second PCR of about 7 to 12 cycles. TCRdb itself ran the 5' RACE reads through MiXCR, one entry per CDR3 protein. This table has 750,000 to 950,000 distinct CDR3 sequences, 25% to 35% appearing once. This sample also appeared in a second study, on T cells of mothers and their children.

The sequenced sample consisted of blood. The receptors originated from a woman between 35 and 50 years old in good health.

Concerning this clonotype: A much more abundant neighbour one base away suggests this may be a read error. The chain is built from TRBV7-2 and TRBJ1-2; no definite D call. The V end was cut by 0 bases, the J end by 7 bases, with 3 bases between. The CDR3 is 11 residues long. Germline V lookup: CDR1 SGHTA, CDR2 FQGNSA. CDR3 in DNA: TGTGCCAGCAGCTTAGCTTCTGGCTACACCTTC. Amino acids: CASSLASGYTF.

The CDR3 sequence: CASSVDLGSPLHF. As DNA, the CDR3 is TGTGCCAGCAGCGTAGATCTGGGTTCACCCCTCCACTTT. This chain connects TRBV9 to TRBJ1-6; D remains ambiguous. CDR1 is SGDLS and CDR2 is YYNGEE in the germline V gene. With 0 bases removed from V and 9 bases from J, the gap between germline ends came to 7 bases. The CDR3 contains 13 residues.

As concerns this clonotype: With a much larger clone just one base away, this may be a read error. The chain links TRBV20-1 to TRBJ2-1; 9 bases are a match to TRBD1. The germline CDR1 and CDR2 sequences are DFQATT and SNEGSKA (reference sequence). J gave up 10 bases and V 5 bases, and 9 bases lay outside the gene matches. The CDR3 contains 13 residues. The CDR3 coding sequence is TGCAGTGCTCCCGGGACAGGGACCTACGAGCAGTTCTTC. Translating gives CSAPGTGTYEQFF.

The V and J genes are TRBV20-1 and TRBJ1-4, with TRBD1 matching 7 bases. Germline V lookup: CDR1 DFQATT, CDR2 SNEGSKA (reference sequence). V dropped 2 bases and J dropped 8; count of bases not matched to a gene: 8. The CDR3 runs to 14 residues. The CDR3: CSARHRDSGEKLFF. CDR3 coding DNA: TGCAGTGCTAGACACCGGGACAGTGGGGAAAAACTGTTTTTT.

The chain links TRBV6-1 to TRBJ2-1; D uncertain. The DNA end favors TRBJ2-7, so the J call may be wrong. The CDR3 length is 15 residues. The germline CDR1 and CDR2 sequences are MNHNS and SASEGT. The CDR3 spells CATLSAGSSYNEQYF. CDR3 in DNA: TGTGCCACCCTTTCCGCAGGCAGCTCCTACAATGAGCAGTACTTC.

V and J are TRBV5-1 and TRBJ2-4, with unresolved D. TRBJ2-7 matches the DNA end more closely, so the J call is doubtful. CDR1 and CDR2 from the germline V gene are SGHRS and YFSETQ. The CDR3 extends over 15 amino acids. The CDR3 DNA reads as TGCGCCAGCAGCTCTCAAGGACGCCGGCCGGACGAGCAGTACTTC. This sequence encodes CASSSQGRRPDEQYF.

The chain uses TRBV7-2 and TRBJ2-5; perhaps TRBD2 as D (6 bases). The germline V gene encodes CDR1 SGHTA and CDR2 FQGNSA. The CDR3 spans 16 residues. V was clipped by 0 bases and J by 1 base, with 12 bases between them. DNA of the CDR3: TGTGCCAGCAGCTTAGCCGTAGCGGTGCGCCAAGAGACCCAGTACTTC. Its protein product is CASSLAVAVRQETQYF.

The chain joins TRBV7-8 to TRBJ1-2, with 9 nucleotides matching TRBD1. CDR3 length: 18 residues. V gave up 5 bases and J gave up 7 bases; unmatched junction bases: 20. Germline V CDR1 and CDR2: SGHVS, FQNEAQ. The CDR3 bases are TGTGCCAGCAGCCCGGCCGGGACAGGGCTGATGTCCCTTCGTGGCTACACCTTC. Amino acids: CASSPAGTGLMSLRGYTF.

The CDR3 is CASGLPPGASSYNEQFF. The CDR3 region has the DNA TGTGCTAGTGGTTTGCCTCCAGGGGCTAGCTCCTACAATGAGCAGTTCTTC. This rearrangement joins TRBV12-5 to TRBJ2-1; possibly TRBD1 for D (6 bases). This CDR3 is 17 amino acids long. CDR1 is LGHNT and CDR2 is FRNRAP in the germline V gene. The V end lost 2 bases, the J end lost 0 bases, and 14 bases lay between the germline ends. The entire variable domain, with the rest obtained from reference TRBV12-5 and TRBJ2-1, is as follows: DARVTQTPRHKVTEMGQEVTMRCQPILGHNTVFWYRQTMMQGLELLAYFRNRAPLDDSGMPKDRFSAEMPDATLATLKIQPSEPRDSAVYFCASGLPPGASSYNEQFFGPGTRLTVL.

The chain employs TRBV12-3 or TRBV12-4 and TRBJ1-2, with TRBD1 matching over 7 bases. The CDR3 spans 12 residues. V gave up 6 bases and J gave up 5 bases; unmatched junction bases: 3. The CDR3 bases are TGTGCCAGCAGGGGGACAGCTTATGGCTACACCTTC. It encodes CASRGTAYGYTF.

This clonotype has a count of ten or more. The chain carries TRBV20-1 and TRBJ1-2; 11 nucleotides match TRBD1. Per the germline V gene, CDR1 is DFQATT and CDR2 is SNEGSKA (reference sequence). The V and J ends lost 6 bases and 13 bases, in that order; junction bases with no gene match: 19. The CDR3 totals 15 residues. DNA of the CDR3: TGCAGTGCCCCCCGACAGGTGGGGACAGGGGGAATTGCCACCTTC. Amino acid sequence: CSAPRQVGTGGIATF.

This clonotype came up many times. A much larger clonotype is one base distant, so this may be a read error. The V call is TRBV6-4, the J call TRBJ2-2; D is possibly TRBD1 (5 bases). The ends were cut back, 2 bases at V and 4 bases at J, with 5 bases in the middle. The CDR3 has 13 amino acids. Germline CDR1 and CDR2: MRHNA and SNTAGT. The DNA of the CDR3 is TGTGCCAGCAGTGACAGGGGCACCGGGGAGCTGTTTTTT. Protein product: CASSDRGTGELFF.

This rearrangement joins TRBV2 to TRBJ2-1; tentatively, D is TRBD1 (6 bases). Germline CDR1 SNHLY, CDR2 FYNNEI. The V end lost 4 bases, the J end lost 4 bases, and 20 bases lay between the germline ends. This CDR3 is built from 17 residues. CDR3: CASSAYLDRPDYNEQFF. CDR3 DNA: TGTGCCAGCAGTGCATATCTAGACAGGCCGGATTACAATGAGCAGTTCTTC.

Remarks on this clonotype: The junction differs from germline at one of its ends, possibly a read error. CDR3 amino acids: CSAIGRSFEAFF. CDR3 nucleotide sequence: TGCAGTGCTATTGGCAGAAGCTTTGAAGCATTCTTT. The V call is TRBV20-1, the J call TRBJ1-1, with D unresolved. Germline V gives CDR1 DFQATT, CDR2 SNEGSKA (reference sequence). This CDR3 contains 12 residues.